Below are 5 T cell receptor beta chains sequenced from a single sample in a study of beta chain features in type 1 diabetes. General study points: A moderate, significant TCRB CDR3 shortening appeared in type 1 diabetes across four CD4+ subsets.

The antigens of these receptors remain unknown. Expressed TCRB transcripts were sequenced because the isolated RNA had all been reverse transcribed beforehand. Profiling relied on immunoSEQ multiplex PCR, and the TCRdb table lists in-frame clones only, not all of them. The sample has hundreds of thousands of clones; under 15% are singletons. The sequencing sample was made of naive CD4+ T cells from blood. All receptors derive from a man aged 18 to 29 with type 1 diabetes.

The V call is TRBV6-1, the J call TRBJ2-7, with TRBD1 matching 7 bases. With 4 bases clipped from V and 3 bases from J, the junction kept 6 bases outside the gene matches. The length of the CDR3 is 14 residues. From germline, CDR1 is MNHNS and CDR2 SASEGT. The CDR3 loop is CASSVRQGNYEQYF. CDR3 DNA: TGTGCCAGCAGTGTGAGACAGGGAAACTACGAGCAGTACTTC.

This sequence joins TRBV5-1 and TRBJ1-2; no firm D call. With 5 bases removed from V and 3 bases from J, the gap between germline ends came to 14 bases. The germline CDR1 and CDR2 sequences are SGHRS and YFSETQ. The CDR3 runs 14 residues. CDR3: CASSPTGEHYGYTF. The CDR3 DNA is TGCGCCAGCAGTCCGACCGGTGAGCACTATGGCTACACCTTC.

The sample holds a few counts of this clone. The rearrangement uses TRBV5-1 and TRBJ2-1; D is uncertain. Trimming removed 4 bases at V and 5 bases at J, with 16 bases between. This CDR3 spans 15 amino acids. The germline V gene has CDR1 SGHRS and CDR2 YFSETQ. CDR3: CASSPMDRYNNEQFF. In DNA form, the CDR3 reads TGCGCCAGCAGCCCTATGGACCGCTATAACAATGAGCAGTTCTTC.

This clone was seen only a few times. This chain connects TRBV2 to TRBJ2-5, with D perhaps matching TRBD2 (6 bases). CDR1 and CDR2 (germline): SNHLY, FYNNEI. The CDR3 is 14 amino acids. V was clipped by 5 bases and J by 9 bases, with 19 bases between them. The CDR3 region is CASSTPSARTAQYF. The CDR3 nucleotides read TGTGCCAGCAGTACCCCTAGCGCTCGCACGGCCCAGTACTTC.

The chain links TRBV10-3 to TRBJ2-1; 8 positions agree with TRBD2. With 7 bases clipped from V and 6 bases from J, the junction kept 5 bases outside the gene matches. Germline loops: CDR1 ENHRY, CDR2 SYGVKD. This CDR3 contains 13 residues. CDR3 residues: CAINGLAGNEQFF. The CDR3 DNA reads as TGTGCCATCAATGGACTAGCTGGCAATGAGCAGTTCTTC.